The entry below gives a single TCR beta chain sequence along with its context. Repertoires were generated with immunoSEQ multiplex PCR, while TCRdb's copy carries only in-frame clones and drops some. The table has tens of thousands of clones, around 80% seen once. This specimen belongs to a study of STAT5B mutations in CD4+ large granular lymphocyte leukemia. The clonotype was recovered from a human donor in good health. Sample: CD4+ T cells from blood buffy coats.

CDR3 sequence (DNA): TGTGCCAGCAGCTTAAAACTAGTGGGCACAGATACGCAGTATTTT. Translated, it gives CASSLKLVGTDTQYF. This chain connects TRBV7-3 to TRBJ2-3; the D gene is possibly TRBD2 (5 bases). The CDR3 sequence is 15 residues long. CDR1 and CDR2 (germline): SGHTA, FQGTGA. The V end was cut by 1 base, the J end by 1 base, with 9 bases between.